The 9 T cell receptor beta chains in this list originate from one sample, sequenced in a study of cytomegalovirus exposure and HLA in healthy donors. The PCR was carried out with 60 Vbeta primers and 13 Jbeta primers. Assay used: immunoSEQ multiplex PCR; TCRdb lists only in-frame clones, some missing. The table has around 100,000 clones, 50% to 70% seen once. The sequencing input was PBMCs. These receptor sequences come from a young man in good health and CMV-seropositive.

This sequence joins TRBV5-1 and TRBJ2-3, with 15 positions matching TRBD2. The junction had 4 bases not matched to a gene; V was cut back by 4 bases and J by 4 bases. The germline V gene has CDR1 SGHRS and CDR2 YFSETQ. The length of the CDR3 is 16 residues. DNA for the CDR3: TGCGCCAGCAGCGCCTGGACTAGCGGGGGGGCAGATACGCAGTATTTT. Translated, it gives CASSAWTSGGADTQYF.

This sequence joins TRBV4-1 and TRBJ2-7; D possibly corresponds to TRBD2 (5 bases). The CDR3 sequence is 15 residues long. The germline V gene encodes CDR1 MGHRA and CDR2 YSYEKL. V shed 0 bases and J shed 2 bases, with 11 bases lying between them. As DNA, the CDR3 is TGCGCCAGCAGCCAAGAATTGAGGGAAACCTACGAGCAGTACTTC. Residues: CASSQELRETYEQYF.

The CDR3: CASSLVVLGRTQYF. In DNA form, the CDR3 reads TGTGCCAGCAGCTTAGTAGTTTTGGGGAGGACCCAGTACTTC. The chain employs TRBV7-2 and TRBJ2-5; perhaps TRBD2 as D (5 bases). Trimming left V 1 base short and J 7 bases short, with 13 bases between. CDR1 and CDR2 from the germline V gene are SGHTA and FQGNSA. This CDR3 is built from 14 residues.

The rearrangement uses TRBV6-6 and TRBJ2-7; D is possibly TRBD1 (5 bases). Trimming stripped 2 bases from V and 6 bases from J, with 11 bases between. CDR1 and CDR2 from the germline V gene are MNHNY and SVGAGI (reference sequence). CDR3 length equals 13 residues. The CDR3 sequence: CASSYIGVSEQYF. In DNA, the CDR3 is TGTGCCAGCAGTTACATAGGGGTTTCCGAGCAGTACTTC.

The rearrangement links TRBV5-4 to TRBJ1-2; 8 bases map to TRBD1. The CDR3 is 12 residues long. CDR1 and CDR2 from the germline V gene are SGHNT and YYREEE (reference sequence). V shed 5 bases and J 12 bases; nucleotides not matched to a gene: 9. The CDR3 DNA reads TGTGCCAGCAGTCAGGACAGGGCACACGACACCTTC. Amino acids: CASSQDRAHDTF.

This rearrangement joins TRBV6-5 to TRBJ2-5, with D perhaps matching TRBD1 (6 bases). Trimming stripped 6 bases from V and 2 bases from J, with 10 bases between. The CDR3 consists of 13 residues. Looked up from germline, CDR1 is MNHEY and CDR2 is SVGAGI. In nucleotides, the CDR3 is TGTGCCAGCAGACCCGGACAGCAAGAGACCCAGTACTTC. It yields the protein CASRPGQQETQYF.

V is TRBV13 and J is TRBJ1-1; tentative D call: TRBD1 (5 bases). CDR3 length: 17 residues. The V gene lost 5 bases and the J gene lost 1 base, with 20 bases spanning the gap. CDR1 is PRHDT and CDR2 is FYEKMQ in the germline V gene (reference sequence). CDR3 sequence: CASSPTWGGRANTEAFF. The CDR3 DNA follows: TGTGCCAGCAGCCCAACGTGGGGGGGACGAGCGAACACTGAAGCTTTCTTT.

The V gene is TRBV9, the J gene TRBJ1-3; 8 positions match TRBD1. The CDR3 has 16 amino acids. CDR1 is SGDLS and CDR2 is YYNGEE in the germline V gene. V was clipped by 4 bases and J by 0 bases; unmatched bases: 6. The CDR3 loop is CASSKGQALSGNTIYF. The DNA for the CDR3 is TGTGCCAGCAGCAAGGGACAGGCCCTCTCTGGAAACACCATATATTTT.

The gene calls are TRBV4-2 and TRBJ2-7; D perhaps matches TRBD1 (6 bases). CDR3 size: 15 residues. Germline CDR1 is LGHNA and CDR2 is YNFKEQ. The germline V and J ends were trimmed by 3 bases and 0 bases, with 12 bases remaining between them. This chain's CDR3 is CASSQGTSSSYEQYF. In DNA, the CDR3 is TGTGCCAGCAGCCAGGGGACATCGAGCTCCTACGAGCAGTACTTC.